This T cell receptor (beta chain) was sequenced in a study of T-cell memory formation after mild COVID-19 (dated by TCRdb to about 2021). Context from the whole study: TCR sequence clusters from the two donors were found to be largely donor specific. Two young, previously healthy adult volunteers, one female and one male, were included in the cohort. Longitudinal TCRalpha and TCRbeta repertoire sequencing tracked T-cell clones expanding and contracting after mild COVID-19 in a couple of donors.

Points the paper makes about the study in general: From day 15 to 85, contracting clones showed balanced CD4/CD8 phenotypes, whereas a second wave of clones that expanded from day 15 to 37 leaned towards CD4+. The second-wave clones that peaked on day 37 were not confirmed to be SARS-CoV-2 specific. Some responding clones were detected in pre-infection memory, which suggested that pre-existing cross-reactive memory T cells had joined the SARS-CoV-2 response. The study covered only a couple of mild cases, and larger cohorts including severe cases with pre-infection samples were considered necessary. Contracting CD4+ clones were located mainly in the CM and EM memory subsets, whereas CD8+ clones were found to be enriched in EMRA.

Ficoll-Paque density gradient centrifugation was used to isolate PBMCs. Counted from cysteine to phenylalanine, this CDR3 has 12 amino acids. Only the CDR3 portion is preserved as DNA: 36 bases, with reading frame beginning at the first base. The germline V gene provides CDR1 SGHVS and CDR2 FQNEAQ. At the junction V is shortened by 5 bases and J by 8 bases, with 10 bases in between. This clonotype was detected only a few times. This receptor's antigen is unknown. Base qualities were left out, and no much larger clone turns up one base away. TCRdb shows the sequencer as Illumina NovaSeq 6000. cDNA libraries for TCRalpha and TCRbeta were prepared by 5'RACE using constant-segment primers, with sample barcodes and unique molecular identifiers added. Trizol reagent was used to extract RNA from every sample. Libraries were amplified in two PCR steps, with a second sample barcode and Illumina TruSeq adapters added in the second step. Libraries were sequenced on an Illumina NovaSeq with 2 x 150 bp paired-end reads. In the original analysis: With migec v1.2.7, reads were demultiplexed and then collapsed into UMI-guided consensus sequences. Using mixcr v2.1.11, UMI consensuses were aligned to TRA and TRB V and J templates and then assembled into clonotypes. Expanded or contracted clonotypes were those called significant by both edgeR and NoisET, with noise models trained on biological replicates. For edgeR calls, a false discovery rate-adjusted p below 0.01 and a log2 fold-change threshold of 1 were applied. As an exploratory analysis of dynamics, max-normalized trajectories of the 1000 most abundant clonotypes were examined by PCA with hierarchical clustering. Separately sequenced CD4+ and CD8+ repertoires were used to assign the CD4 or CD8 phenotype of responding clones. TCRdb applied fastp at Q25 and MiXCR to the public reads, then kept only in-frame beta chains. Merged by CDR3 protein, the rows form single entries marked with the most common genes and DNA. TCRdb, not the original authors, processed these V and J calls. This sample is represented by approximately 88,000 distinct CDR3 sequences; around a quarter of them were singletons. Jointly, the top ten make up under 45% of the sample.

This TCR came from a man aged 18 to 29 who had mild COVID-19 (a few samples of this study predate the infection). The sample titles of this study are shuffled in the database, so cell type and time point are left out; the donor was told from shared clones. Sequencing was done on a sample of PBMCs or a T cell subset sorted from them (not recorded which). The chain is made from TRBV7-8 and TRBJ1-5; a confident D gene designation cannot be given. The CDR3 reads as follows: CASSAPREPQHF. The DNA sequence follows: TGTGCCAGCAGCGCGCCGAGGGAGCCCCAGCATTTT. With the portions outside the CDR3 filled from the reference TRBV7-8 and TRBJ1-5 genes, the complete variable region becomes GAGVSQSPRYKVAKRGQDVALRCDPISGHVSLFWYQQALGQGPEFLTYFQNEAQLDKSGLPSDRFFAERPEGSVSTLKIQRTQQEDSAVYLCASSAPREPQHFGDGTRLSIL.